A single sample is the source of the 30 T cell receptor beta chains below, sequenced in a study of blood T cell repertoires in COVID-19. Generated by immunoSEQ multiplex PCR, the TCRdb table keeps only in-frame clones and is missing some. The sample has hundreds of thousands of clones; approximately 85% are singletons. Sequenced input: peripheral blood. Source of these receptors: a human donor in a cohort sampled during active COVID-19.

The gene calls are TRBV12-3 or TRBV12-4 and TRBJ1-6; 7 nucleotides line up with TRBD1. This CDR3 contains 12 residues. The V gene end was trimmed by 5 bases and the J gene end by 13 bases; junction bases not matched to a gene: 5. CDR3 sequence: CASSDRATPLHF. Here the CDR3 DNA reads TGTGCCAGCAGTGACAGGGCCACGCCCCTCCACTTT.

The rearrangement links TRBV6-5 to TRBJ2-7, with TRBD1 matching over 12 bases. The CDR3 runs 16 residues. Germline CDR1 MNHEY, CDR2 SVGAGI. After removal of 4 bases from V and 7 bases from J, the junction contained 11 bases not matched to a gene. The chain's CDR3 is CASSFPPGQGAREQYF. CDR3 sequence (DNA): TGTGCCAGCAGTTTCCCCCCGGGACAGGGGGCGAGGGAGCAGTACTTC.

The chain employs TRBV9 and TRBJ2-3; TRBD2 agrees at 13 bases. The germline CDR1 and CDR2 sequences are SGDLS and YYNGEE. CDR3 length: 18 residues. The V gene end was trimmed by 3 bases and the J gene end by 0 bases; junction bases not matched to a gene: 7. The CDR3 region is CASSETGLAGPSTDTQYF. The CDR3 DNA is TGTGCCAGCAGCGAAACGGGACTAGCGGGGCCTAGCACAGATACGCAGTATTTT.

This sequence joins TRBV6-4 and TRBJ2-1, with 8 bases that match TRBD1. The CDR3 length is 14 residues. J gave up 5 bases and V 5 bases, and 5 bases lay outside the gene matches. The V gene's germline CDR1 is MRHNA and CDR2 SNTAGT. The CDR3 DNA reads as TGTGCCAGCAGTAACGGACAGGGTAACAATGAGCAGTTCTTC. This translates into CASSNGQGNNEQFF.

The J gene is TRBJ1-5, the V gene TRBV12-5, with unresolved D. Germline V lookup: CDR1 LGHNT, CDR2 FRNRAP. Trimming stripped 9 bases from V and 4 bases from J, with 10 bases between. CDR3 size: 12 residues. CDR3 sequence (DNA): TGTGCTAGCAATGGACTAAATCAGCCCCAGCATTTT. Translation: CASNGLNQPQHF.

This clone was picked up one time. This chain joins TRBV19 and TRBJ1-2, with a possible D match to TRBD1 (5 bases). CDR1 LNHDA and CDR2 SQIVND come from the germline V gene (reference sequence). CDR3 length equals 13 residues. Trimming shortened V by 6 bases and J by 2 bases, and 10 bases separated the two germline ends. The chain's CDR3 is CASRIRENYGYTF. CDR3 nucleotide sequence: TGTGCCAGTAGGATCAGGGAAAACTATGGCTACACCTTC. Complete variable domain (other parts from reference TRBV19 and TRBJ1-2): DGGITQSPKYLFRKEGQNVTLSCEQNLNHDAMYWYRQDPGQGLRLIYYSQIVNDFQKGDIAEGYSVSREKKESFPLTVTSAQKNPTAFYLCASRIRENYGYTFGSGTRLTVV.

This sequence joins TRBV2 and TRBJ1-5, with D hard to call. With 2 bases removed from V and 4 bases from J, the gap between germline ends came to 3 bases. This CDR3 has 12 amino acids. CDR1 is SNHLY and CDR2 is FYNNEI in the germline V gene. CDR3 sequence: CASSELNQPQHF. The CDR3 DNA sequence: TGTGCCAGCAGTGAATTAAATCAGCCCCAGCATTTT.

V usage is TRBV7-3 and J usage is TRBJ2-1; D might be TRBD2 (5 bases). This CDR3 comprises 15 residues. V was cut by 5 bases and J by 6 bases, with 17 bases left in between. Germline assignment: CDR1 SGHTA and CDR2 FQGTGA. Here the CDR3 DNA reads TGTGCCAGCAGCGAAAACGGGGAAAGGGTCAATGAGCAGTTCTTC. Protein sequence: CASSENGERVNEQFF.

This clone has a handful of counts. J is TRBJ1-1 and V is TRBV6-5, with D uncertain. Looked up from germline, CDR1 is MNHEY and CDR2 is SVGAGI. Between the trimmed V and J ends, which lost 2 bases and 3 bases, there was a span of 4 bases. This CDR3 is built from 12 residues. The CDR3 spells CASSYGDTEAFF. CDR3 DNA sequence: TGTGCCAGCAGTTACGGAGACACTGAAGCTTTCTTT.

The chain has TRBV7-3 and TRBJ2-1, with a weak D call TRBD2 (5 bases). V was shortened by 5 bases and J by 3 bases, with 14 bases between the two germline ends. The CDR3 is 15 residues long. Germline V gene sequence: CDR1 SGHTA, CDR2 FQGTGA. CDR3 sequence: CASSPSGAYYNEQFF. The CDR3 DNA is TGTGCCAGCAGCCCGAGCGGAGCCTACTACAATGAGCAGTTCTTC.

This chain joins TRBV19 and TRBJ1-1, with a possible D match to TRBD1 (5 bases). Trimming left V 3 bases short and J 6 bases short, with 11 bases between. Germline V gene sequence: CDR1 LNHDA, CDR2 SQIVND (reference sequence). This CDR3 spans 13 amino acids. The CDR3 DNA follows: TGTGCCAGTAGTATCGGGGGTTGGCCTGAAGCTTTCTTT. Translating gives CASSIGGWPEAFF.

The chain has TRBV14 and TRBJ1-2; 8 bases line up with TRBD1. Germline CDR1 reads SGHDN; CDR2 reads FVKESK. The ends lost 0 bases at V and 8 bases at J; junction bases unmatched: 8. The CDR3 is 15 amino acids. CDR3 nucleotide sequence: TGTGCCAGCAGCCAAGAGAGGCAGGGGGCGCGAGGCTACACCTTC. Translating it yields CASSQERQGARGYTF.

This clone was found a few times. The J gene is TRBJ1-4, the V gene TRBV4-1, with 7 bases aligning to TRBD1. From germline, CDR1 is MGHRA and CDR2 YSYEKL. V lost 0 bases and J lost 8; bases outside the gene matches: 6. This CDR3 spans 15 amino acids. The CDR3 bases are TGCGCCAGCAGCCAAGATGGGGACAGCAACGAAAAACTGTTTTTT. The encoded protein is CASSQDGDSNEKLFF.

The V gene is TRBV27, the J gene TRBJ2-3; 10 bases map to TRBD2. This CDR3 region has 14 residues. Germline V gene data show CDR1 as MNHEY and CDR2 as SMNVEV (reference sequence). V shed 6 bases and J 6 bases; nucleotides not matched to a gene: 6. This CDR3 reads CASRSGGARDTQYF. As DNA, the CDR3 is TGTGCCAGCAGGAGCGGGGGGGCCAGGGATACGCAGTATTTT.

The chain has TRBV19 and TRBJ1-5; D uncertain. V gave up 7 bases and J gave up 0 bases, with 10 bases separating them. Germline CDR1 and CDR2: LNHDA and SQIVND (reference sequence). This CDR3 is built from 14 residues. The CDR3 protein is CASTTSYSNQPQHF. CDR3 DNA: TGTGCCAGTACCACAAGTTATAGCAATCAGCCCCAGCATTTT.

This clone was seen a single time. J is TRBJ1-3 and V is TRBV7-9; 7 nucleotides align to TRBD1. From germline, CDR1 is SEHNR and CDR2 FQNEAQ (reference sequence). Trimming cost V 6 bases and J 3 bases; bases outside gene matches: 5. The CDR3 runs 14 residues. The CDR3 nucleotides are TGTGCCAGCAGGACCGGACAGGATGGAAACACCATATATTTT. Protein product: CASRTGQDGNTIYF.

The chain uses TRBV7-6 and TRBJ2-7; 9 bases fit TRBD2. The CDR3 loop spans 16 amino acids. V lost 2 bases to trimming and J lost 3 bases; unmatched junction nucleotides: 8. Germline CDR1 reads SGHVS; CDR2 reads FNYEAQ. Here the CDR3 reads CASSLLASGAFYEQYF. Here the CDR3 DNA reads TGTGCCAGCAGCTTATTGGCTAGCGGGGCGTTCTACGAGCAGTACTTC. Full variable domain (remainder filled in from reference TRBV7-6 and TRBJ2-7): GAGVSQSPRYKVTKRGQDVALRCDPISGHVSLYWYRQALGQGPEFLTYFNYEAQQDKSGLPNDRFSAERPEGSISTLTIQRTEQRDSAMYRCASSLLASGAFYEQYFGPGTRLTVT.

The chain employs TRBV7-3 and TRBJ2-1, with 9 bases aligning to TRBD2. Germline assignment: CDR1 SGHTA and CDR2 FQGTGA. V lost 5 bases, J lost 7 bases, and 9 bases stayed unmatched. The CDR3 is 15 amino acids. CDR3 region: CASSTWVAGDNEQFF. CDR3 in DNA: TGTGCCAGCAGCACGTGGGTAGCGGGGGATAATGAGCAGTTCTTC.

This chain uses TRBV7-2 with TRBJ1-5; 10 bases are shared with TRBD1. The CDR3 extends over 15 amino acids. With V trimmed by 4 bases and J by 6 bases, 6 bases remained unmatched. CDR1 SGHTA and CDR2 FQGNSA come from the germline V gene. DNA of the CDR3: TGTGCCAGCAGCTCGGGACAGGGGATGGGTCAGCCCCAGCATTTT. Translated: CASSSGQGMGQPQHF. Variable domain in full (rest from reference TRBV7-2 and TRBJ1-5): GAGVSQSPSNKVTEKGKDVELRCDPISGHTALYWYRQSLGQGLEFLIYFQGNSAPDKSGLPSDRFSAERTGGSVSTLTIQRTQQEDSAVYLCASSSGQGMGQPQHFGDGTRLSIL.

This clone occurred once. V is TRBV6-1 and J is TRBJ1-1; D is ambiguous. The CDR3 contains 12 residues. Trimming stripped 2 bases from V and 11 bases from J, with 12 bases between. Germline CDR1 and CDR2: MNHNS and SASEGT. CDR3 bases: TGTGCCAGCAGTGAATCGGCCCACGGGGCTTTCTTT. This codes for CASSESAHGAFF.

V usage is TRBV30 and J usage is TRBJ1-3; D might be TRBD1 (5 bases). V lost 6 bases and J lost 7, with 16 bases in between. Looked up from germline, CDR1 is GTSNPN and CDR2 is SVGIG (reference sequence). The CDR3 has 13 residues. The CDR3 region is CACYRPPLNTIYF. In DNA, the CDR3 is TGTGCCTGTTACAGGCCTCCACTCAACACCATATATTTT. The full variable domain, rest sourced from reference TRBV30 and TRBJ1-3, is SQTIHQWPATLVQPVGSPLSLECTVEGTSNPNLYWYRQAAGRGLQLLFYSVGIGQISSEVPQNLSASRPQDRQFILSSKKLLLSDSGFYLCACYRPPLNTIYFGEGSWLTVV.

Notes on this clone: The sample has other DNA sequences that encode this CDR3 too. J is TRBJ1-6 and V is TRBV2; possible D gene TRBD1, 5 bases. V gave up 7 bases and J gave up 8 bases, with 12 bases separating them. Per germline, CDR1 SNHLY and CDR2 FYNNEI. The CDR3 covers 13 residues. In DNA, the CDR3 is TGTGCCAGCAAAGGGCAGGGTGATTCACCCCTCCACTTT. Protein product: CASKGQGDSPLHF.

This chain uses TRBV7-3 with TRBJ2-1, with 10 bases matching TRBD2. With V trimmed by 2 bases and J by 7 bases, 5 bases remained unmatched. This CDR3 has 15 amino acids. Germline loops: CDR1 SGHTA, CDR2 FQGTGA. The DNA of the CDR3 is TGTGCCAGCAGCTTAGGCCCTAGCGGGGGAAATGAGCAGTTCTTC. Its translation: CASSLGPSGGNEQFF.

The chain employs TRBV18 and TRBJ2-7, with 7 nucleotides matching TRBD1. Trimming took 3 bases from V and 4 from J; bases not matched to a gene: 3. The CDR3 length is 13 residues. Germline-derived CDR1 and CDR2 are KGHSH and LQKENI. CDR3 sequence (DNA): TGTGCCAGCTCACCCGGACAGGTTTACGAGCAGTACTTC. Encoded protein: CASSPGQVYEQYF.

With regard to this clone: The sample has other DNA sequences that encode this CDR3 too. The gene calls are TRBV6-5 and TRBJ2-7; 8 positions match TRBD1. Germline assignment: CDR1 MNHEY and CDR2 SVGAGI. The V gene end was trimmed by 4 bases and the J gene end by 1 base; junction bases not matched to a gene: 3. This CDR3 region has 14 residues. This CDR3 reads CASSFTGGSYEQYF. The CDR3 DNA is TGTGCCAGCAGTTTCACAGGGGGTTCCTACGAGCAGTACTTC.

This CDR3 is CASSLGTGVYGYTF. DNA for the CDR3: TGTGCCAGCAGTTTAGGCACAGGGGTCTATGGCTACACCTTC. The chain is built from TRBV27 and TRBJ1-2, with 7 bases that match TRBD1. The CDR3 has 14 residues. The germline V gene has CDR1 MNHEY and CDR2 SMNVEV (reference sequence). V lost 2 bases and J lost 4; bases outside the gene matches: 4.

The rearrangement links TRBV30 to TRBJ1-4, with 9 bases aligning to TRBD1. This CDR3 is built from 14 residues. With V trimmed by 8 bases and J by 7 bases, 11 bases remained unmatched. Looked up from germline, CDR1 is GTSNPN and CDR2 is SVGIG (reference sequence). The CDR3 is CASDRGGTGEKLFF. CDR3 DNA: TGTGCCAGTGACAGGGGGGGCACGGGTGAAAAACTGTTTTTT.

The chain joins TRBV30 to TRBJ1-6; D is perhaps TRBD1 (6 bases). This CDR3 spans 13 amino acids. Trimming removed 4 bases at V and 7 bases at J, with 11 bases between. Germline-derived CDR1 and CDR2 are GTSNPN and SVGIG (reference sequence). The CDR3 DNA is TGTGCCTGGATCCAGGGGCGGAATTCACCCCTCCACTTT. Protein: CAWIQGRNSPLHF.

This chain uses TRBV6-5 with TRBJ1-1; 7 bases are shared with TRBD1. The CDR3 has 14 residues. V shed 6 bases, J shed 4 bases, and the junction held 8 bases outside the gene matches. Germline values: CDR1 MNHEY, CDR2 SVGAGI. Here the CDR3 DNA reads TGTGCCAGCAGAGGGAACAGGGGCGGCACTGAAGCTTTCTTT. It translates to CASRGNRGGTEAFF.

The chain couples TRBV27 to TRBJ2-5, with D possibly TRBD2 on 5 matching bases. CDR1 is MNHEY, CDR2 SMNVEV, per germline (reference sequence). The V end lost 3 bases, the J end lost 5 bases, and 19 bases lay between the germline ends. This CDR3 comprises 16 residues. CDR3 in DNA: TGTGCCAGCAGTTTCTTGCCGGGGAATACCTGGGAGACCCAGTACTTC. Encoded protein: CASSFLPGNTWETQYF.